Listed below are T cell receptor beta chains from one sample, sequenced in a study of vaccination and CD4 T cells after COVID-19. Their antigen targets remain unknown. TCRdb called the PCR reads again in MiXCR, with one record for every CDR3 protein. Among roughly 15,000 distinct CDR3 sequences, approximately 53% were seen once, and the ten largest hold around a tenth. The sample was CD4+ T cells from blood, cultured in vitro. Every receptor here comes from a human donor who had recovered from COVID-19. Each CDR3 is given with its conserved first and last residue. A D gene is named only where the DNA matches it firmly. Not every row has a clone size; where given, it reads once, few, many or a size class.

-,TRBV20-1,TRBJ2-7,-,TGCAGCGTTCGCAGGGCCTACGAGCAGTACTTC,CSVRRAYEQYF
-,TRBV28,TRBJ2-7,-,TGTGCCAGCAGTTCCTCTCGGGCCCAGCTACCCTACGAGCAGTACTTC,CASSSSRAQLPYEQYF
-,TRBV7-9,TRBJ2-3,-,TGTGCCAGCAGCTTAGTTGCCAGCGGCACAGATACGCAGTATTTT,CASSLVASGTDTQYF
TRBD2,TRBV28,TRBJ2-7,-,TGTGCCAGCAGGAGTACTAGCGGGAGTTCCCTCCCCTACGAGCAGTACTTC,CASRSTSGSSLPYEQYF
-,TRBV11-3,TRBJ1-1,-,TGTGCCAGCAGCTTTTCAGGGGACACTGAAGCTTTCTTT,CASSFSGDTEAFF
-,TRBV6-5,TRBJ1-1,-,TGTGCCAGCAGTTACAACAAGAACACTGAAGCTTTCTTT,CASSYNKNTEAFF
-,TRBV5-1,TRBJ1-2,-,TGCGCCAGCAGCTTGGAGGGGTCTGGCTACACCTTC,CASSLEGSGYTF
-,TRBV7-9,TRBJ2-7,few,TGTGCCAGCAGCTTTAGTTTCTACGAGCAGTACTTC,CASSFSFYEQYF
-,TRBV15,TRBJ1-4,-,TGTGCCACCAGCAGAGATCGAGGGAATGAAAAACTGTTTTTT,CATSRDRGNEKLFF
-,TRBV5-1,TRBJ2-7,-,TGCGCCAGCAGCTTGGCGGTCATTCCCACCGAGCAGTACTTC,CASSLAVIPTEQYF
-,TRBV7-9,TRBJ1-4,-,TGTGCCAGCAGCTTAACTGGCGGTAATGAAAAACTGTTTTTT,CASSLTGGNEKLFF